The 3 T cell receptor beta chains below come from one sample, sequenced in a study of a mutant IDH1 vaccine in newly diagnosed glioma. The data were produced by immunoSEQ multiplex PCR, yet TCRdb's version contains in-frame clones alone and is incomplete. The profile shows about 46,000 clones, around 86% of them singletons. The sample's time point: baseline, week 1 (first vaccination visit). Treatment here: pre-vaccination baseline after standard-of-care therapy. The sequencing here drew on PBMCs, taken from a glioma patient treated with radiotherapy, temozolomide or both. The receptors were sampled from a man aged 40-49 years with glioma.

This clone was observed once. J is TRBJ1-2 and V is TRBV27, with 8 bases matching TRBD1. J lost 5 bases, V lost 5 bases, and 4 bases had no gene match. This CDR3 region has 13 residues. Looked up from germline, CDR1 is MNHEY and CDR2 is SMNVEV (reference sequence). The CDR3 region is CASSKDRVYGYTF. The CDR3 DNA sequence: TGTGCCAGCAGTAAGGACAGGGTTTATGGCTACACCTTC.

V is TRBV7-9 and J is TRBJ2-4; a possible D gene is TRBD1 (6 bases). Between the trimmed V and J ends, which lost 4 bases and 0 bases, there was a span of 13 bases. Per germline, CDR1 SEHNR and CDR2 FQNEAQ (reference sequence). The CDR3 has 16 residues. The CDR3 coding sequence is TGTGCCAGCAGCTCTTGGACAGATGCAGCCAAAAACATTCAGTACTTC. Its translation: CASSSWTDAAKNIQYF.

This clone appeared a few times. CDR3 loop: CASSIAESYEQYF. CDR3 nucleotides: TGCGCCAGCAGTATAGCTGAATCCTACGAGCAGTACTTC. The chain couples TRBV5-1 to TRBJ2-7; D ambiguous. Germline lookup yields CDR1 SGHRS and CDR2 YFSETQ. The CDR3 sequence is 13 residues long. V lost 5 bases and J lost 1, with 10 bases in between. Full variable domain (remainder filled in from reference TRBV5-1 and TRBJ2-7): KAGVTQTPRYLIKTRGQQVTLSCSPISGHRSVSWYQQTPGQGLQFLFEYFSETQRNKGNFPGRFSGRQFSNSRSEMNVSTLELGDSALYLCASSIAESYEQYFGPGTRLTVT.